This T cell receptor (beta chain) originates from a study of PD-1 blockade in classical Hodgkin lymphoma. Whole-study findings and limits: Baseline TCR diversity was reportedly lower in newly diagnosed patients than healthy donors. Lower baseline TCR diversity marked trial partial responders and progressors.

Details on this clone: The antigen is not known.

Trimming took 3 bases from V and 3 from J; bases not matched to a gene: 4. Germline V lookup: CDR1 SGHTS, CDR2 YDEGEE. The CDR3 covers 14 residues. Clones were read by immunoSEQ multiplex PCR, and TCRdb kept only the in-frame ones, dropping some. The table shows 64,000 or so clones, with about 90% occurring only once. As to time point: cycle 4 day 1 (C4D1), after more than five weeks of nivolumab. Every patient had relapsed following autologous stem cell transplantation, and cohorts differed in brentuximab vedotin exposure. This rearrangement joins TRBV5-8 to TRBJ2-7; 9 nucleotides agree with TRBD1. The TCR comes from a human donor with classical Hodgkin lymphoma. The material was peripheral blood mononuclear cells (PBMCs), obtained before the fourth cycle of nivolumab. Here the CDR3 reads CASSWGQGYYEQYF. CDR3 in DNA: TGTGCCAGCAGCTGGGGACAGGGTTACTACGAGCAGTACTTC.